Below are 30 T cell receptor beta chains sequenced from a single sample in a study of blood T cell repertoires in COVID-19. Sequencing used immunoSEQ multiplex PCR; TCRdb keeps in-frame clones, though not all of them. This table holds a few hundred thousand clones, approximately 87% found once. Sequencing used peripheral blood. The source is a woman in her forties or fifties who had recovered from COVID-19.

This clone was counted only a few times. The gene calls are TRBV5-4 and TRBJ2-7; 16 bases align to TRBD2. The junction had 8 bases not matched to a gene; V was cut back by 7 bases and J by 4 bases. Looked up from germline, CDR1 is SGHNT and CDR2 is YYREEE (reference sequence). The CDR3 length is 16 residues. Written as DNA, the CDR3 is TGTGCCAGCTCATTGGGACTAGCGGGGGGGCTGTACGAGCAGTACTTC. Amino acids: CASSLGLAGGLYEQYF.

The chain couples TRBV7-2 to TRBJ2-3; TRBD2 aligns across 9 bases. From germline, CDR1 is SGHTA and CDR2 FQGNSA. The CDR3 covers 15 residues. Trimming cost V 3 bases and J 3 bases; bases outside gene matches: 4. In nucleotides, the CDR3 is TGTGCCAGCAGCTTGTTTAGCGGGAGTACAGATACGCAGTATTTT. This sequence encodes CASSLFSGSTDTQYF.

The CDR3 loop reads CAWRGGYGYTF. DNA for the CDR3: TGTGCCTGGAGGGGGGGGTATGGCTACACCTTC. V usage is TRBV30 and J usage is TRBJ1-2; D possibly corresponds to TRBD1 (5 bases). Germline V lookup: CDR1 GTSNPN, CDR2 SVGIG (reference sequence). The CDR3 runs to 11 residues. Trimming took 3 bases from V and 5 from J, leaving 7 bases between them.

The genes are TRBV11-1 and TRBJ1-1; 9 bases map to TRBD1. Trimming removed 5 bases from V and 10 bases from J; junction bases left unmatched: 11. Germline CDR1 is SGHAT and CDR2 is FQDESV (reference sequence). The CDR3 runs 14 residues. CDR3 in DNA: TGTGCCAGCAGCCCTGGGACAGGGACGAGAAGAGCTTTCTTT. Its translation: CASSPGTGTRRAFF.

The chain carries TRBV11-2 and TRBJ1-1, with D unclear. Germline loops: CDR1 SGHAT, CDR2 FQNNGV. Trimming pared 3 bases from V and 8 bases from J, leaving 10 bases between. This CDR3 comprises 12 residues. The CDR3 DNA is TGTGCCAGCAGCTTTGAGGTACCCGAAGCTTTCTTT. This gives the protein CASSFEVPEAFF. Looking up the rest from reference TRBV11-2 and TRBJ1-1 gives the full variable domain: EAGVAQSPRYKIIEKRQSVAFWCNPISGHATLYWYQQILGQGPKLLIQFQNNGVVDDSQLPKDRFSAERLKGVDSTLKIQPAKLEDSAVYLCASSFEVPEAFFGQGTRLTVV.

The chain recombines TRBV5-4 with TRBJ1-4; D is uncertain. Germline V gene sequence: CDR1 SGHNT, CDR2 YYREEE (reference sequence). The V gene lost 3 bases and the J gene lost 2 bases, with 14 bases spanning the gap. The length of the CDR3 is 16 residues. CDR3 in amino acids: CASSSGLLSTNEKLFF. The CDR3 nucleotides are TGTGCCAGCAGCTCAGGACTCTTATCTACTAATGAAAAACTGTTTTTT.

The gene calls are TRBV9 and TRBJ2-1; D gene ambiguous. V lost 6 bases and J 12 bases, leaving 7 bases between the germline ends. The CDR3 is made up of 9 amino acids. Germline assignment: CDR1 SGDLS and CDR2 YYNGEE. CDR3 coding DNA: TGTGCCAGCATCCAGCGGCAGTTCTTC. Its translation: CASIQRQFF.

V gene TRBV29-1 combines with J gene TRBJ2-5; 7 bases are a match to TRBD2. The J segment lost 4 bases and the V segment lost 7 bases, leaving 9 bases of the junction unmatched. The CDR3 extends over 13 amino acids. CDR1 SQVTM and CDR2 ANQGSEA come from the germline V gene. CDR3 protein: CSAKKPGGETQYF. CDR3 coding DNA: TGCAGCGCCAAAAAGCCGGGGGGAGAGACCCAGTACTTC.

This clone showed up just once. The V gene is TRBV19, the J gene TRBJ1-1; D is undetermined. The germline gives CDR1 LNHDA, CDR2 SQIVND (reference sequence). The germline V and J ends were trimmed by 4 bases and 3 bases, with 12 bases remaining between them. CDR3 length: 14 residues. This CDR3 is CASSKTWRDTEAFF. The CDR3 bases are TGTGCCAGTAGTAAGACCTGGCGGGACACTGAAGCTTTCTTT.

This clone has only one observation. The rearrangement uses TRBV10-3 and TRBJ1-2; D is perhaps TRBD1 (6 bases). V lost 0 bases to trimming and J lost 2 bases, with 10 bases between them. This CDR3 is 15 amino acids long. CDR1 and CDR2 from the germline V gene are ENHRY and SYGVKD. Here the CDR3 reads CAISESAGANYGYTF. The CDR3 region has the DNA TGTGCCATCAGTGAGTCTGCAGGGGCAAACTATGGCTACACCTTC.

The chain links TRBV9 to TRBJ2-5; unclear D gene. CDR1 and CDR2 (germline): SGDLS, YYNGEE. This CDR3 comprises 17 residues. Trimming removed 2 bases at V and 1 base at J, with 18 bases between. The CDR3 spells CASSVSPEFGGQETQYF. The CDR3 nucleotides read TGTGCCAGCAGCGTCTCCCCCGAGTTCGGTGGCCAAGAGACCCAGTACTTC.

The CDR3 DNA sequence: TGTGCCAGCAGTTACGACCTCGGGGGGTTCTACGAGCAGTACTTC. Translated, it gives CASSYDLGGFYEQYF. J is TRBJ2-7 and V is TRBV6-6; TRBD2 agrees at 7 bases. V shed 2 bases, J shed 3 bases, and the junction held 7 bases outside the gene matches. Germline CDR1 MNHNY, CDR2 SVGAGI (reference sequence). The length of the CDR3 is 15 residues.

The chain joins TRBV7-9 to TRBJ1-4; TRBD1 matches 7 bases. J was trimmed by 4 bases and V by 5 bases; bases with no gene match: 7. The germline gives CDR1 SEHNR, CDR2 FQNEAQ (reference sequence). This CDR3 comprises 15 residues. CDR3 sequence: CASSTDRDSNEKLFF. The CDR3 DNA follows: TGTGCCAGCAGCACAGACAGGGATAGTAATGAAAAACTGTTTTTT. Variable domain in full (rest from reference TRBV7-9 and TRBJ1-4): DTGVSQNPRHKITKRGQNVTFRCDPISEHNRLYWYRQTLGQGPEFLTYFQNEAQLEKSRLLSDRFSAERPKGSFSTLEIQRTEQGDSAMYLCASSTDRDSNEKLFFGSGTQLSVL.

This sequence joins TRBV12-3 or TRBV12-4 and TRBJ1-5, with 7 nucleotides matching TRBD1. The junction had 0 bases not matched to a gene; V was cut back by 2 bases and J by 5 bases. The CDR3 sequence is 13 residues long. The CDR3 sequence: CASSLTGDQPQHF. CDR3 sequence (DNA): TGTGCCAGCAGTTTAACAGGGGATCAGCCCCAGCATTTT.

The rearrangement uses TRBV3-1 (or the pseudogene TRBV3-2) and TRBJ2-1; 9 nucleotides match TRBD2. This CDR3 has 18 residues. Trimming at V came to 4 bases and at J to 2 bases, leaving 12 bases not matched to a gene. Germline assignment: CDR1 LGHDT and CDR2 YNNKEL (reference sequence). In nucleotides, the CDR3 is TGTGCCAGCAGCCCCTGGGGGGCTAGCGGGGCTACCTACAATGAGCAGTTCTTC. Its translation: CASSPWGASGATYNEQFF.

The rearrangement joins TRBV4-1 to TRBJ2-5; 9 bases are shared with TRBD1. V lost 4 bases, J lost 2 bases, and 8 bases stayed unmatched. The V gene's germline CDR1 is MGHRA and CDR2 YSYEKL. The CDR3 spans 16 residues. CDR3 DNA sequence: TGCGCCAGCAGCCCGACAGGGGGGACGGCTCAAGAGACCCAGTACTTC. Its protein product is CASSPTGGTAQETQYF.

The genes are TRBV6-6 and TRBJ1-6; TRBD1 is a possible D gene (5 bases). The V end lost 2 bases, the J end lost 5 bases, and 7 bases lay between the germline ends. The CDR3 spans 14 residues. The germline V gene encodes CDR1 MNHNY and CDR2 SVGAGI (reference sequence). As DNA, the CDR3 is TGTGCCAGCAGTTACGGGGGGGATAATTCACCCCTCCACTTT. It codes for CASSYGGDNSPLHF.

The rearrangement links TRBV10-3 to TRBJ2-5, with TRBD1 matching 8 bases. The CDR3 has 16 amino acids. Germline V gives CDR1 ENHRY, CDR2 SYGVKD. V shed 10 bases and J 5 bases; nucleotides not matched to a gene: 18. The CDR3 DNA is TGTGCCACCAAAGCGACCGGGACAGGACTCAGGGAGACCCAGTACTTC. Translating it yields CATKATGTGLRETQYF.

The chain links TRBV19 to TRBJ2-1, with 12 positions matching TRBD2. The V gene end was trimmed by 6 bases and the J gene end by 7 bases; junction bases not matched to a gene: 7. CDR1 is LNHDA and CDR2 is SQIVND in the germline V gene (reference sequence). The CDR3 has 15 amino acids. CDR3 sequence reads: CASRPRTSGENEQFF. The CDR3 DNA reads TGTGCCAGTAGACCAAGGACTAGCGGGGAAAATGAGCAGTTCTTC.

The CDR3 sequence is CASSRTGGVLIGVFDEQFF. Here the CDR3 DNA reads TGTGCCAGTAGTCGGACAGGGGGCGTTTTAATAGGGGTATTCGATGAGCAGTTCTTC. The V gene is TRBV19, the J gene TRBJ2-1, with TRBD1 identical over 11 bases. The CDR3 spans 19 residues. Looked up from germline, CDR1 is LNHDA and CDR2 is SQIVND (reference sequence). J lost 8 bases, V lost 5 bases, and 20 bases had no gene match. Using reference TRBV19 and TRBJ2-1 for the parts outside the CDR3, the full variable domain is DGGITQSPKYLFRKEGQNVTLSCEQNLNHDAMYWYRQDPGQGLRLIYYSQIVNDFQKGDIAEGYSVSREKKESFPLTVTSAQKNPTAFYLCASSRTGGVLIGVFDEQFFGPGTRLTVL.

This chain connects TRBV5-6 to TRBJ2-3, with 9 nucleotides matching TRBD1. Germline V gives CDR1 SGHDT, CDR2 YYEEEE. This CDR3 has 15 residues. V gave up 1 base and J gave up 9 bases; unmatched junction bases: 9. CDR3 in DNA: TGTGCCAGCAGCTTGTGGGACAGGGACTTAGGGACGCAGTATTTT. It encodes CASSLWDRDLGTQYF.

The J gene is TRBJ2-3, the V gene TRBV12-5; 8 nucleotides line up with TRBD1. Germline loops: CDR1 LGHNT, CDR2 FRNRAP. The CDR3 has 15 amino acids. The ends lost 9 bases at V and 4 bases at J; junction bases unmatched: 12. CDR3 protein: CASGTGTGPADTQYF. The CDR3 DNA sequence: TGTGCTAGCGGAACCGGGACAGGACCCGCAGATACGCAGTATTTT.

This clone was seen more than once but under ten times. This chain uses TRBV6-5 with TRBJ1-5, with D possibly matching TRBD1 (6 bases). Trimming cost V 5 bases and J 4 bases, with 15 bases left between them. There are 15 residues in the CDR3. CDR1 is MNHEY, CDR2 SVGAGI, per germline. The CDR3 region is CASSRKGQSNQPQHF. In DNA, the CDR3 is TGTGCCAGCAGTCGGAAAGGACAGTCAAATCAGCCCCAGCATTTT.

CDR3 nucleotide sequence: TGTGCCAGCAGCCAAGACAGGGATAATCAGCCCCAGCATTTT. It translates to CASSQDRDNQPQHF. The rearrangement uses TRBV4-2 and TRBJ1-5; a weak D match, TRBD1 (5 bases). Trimming took off 0 bases at V and 4 bases at J, with 7 bases between the two ends. The CDR3 spans 14 residues. Germline V gene data show CDR1 as LGHNA and CDR2 as YNFKEQ.

The gene calls are TRBV7-2 and TRBJ2-7; 13 bases align to TRBD2. V trimming: 3 bases; J trimming: 1 base; junction bases outside the gene matches: 3. This CDR3 contains 16 residues. Per the germline V gene, CDR1 is SGHTA and CDR2 is FQGNSA. In DNA, the CDR3 is TGTGCCAGCAGCTTGACTAGCGGGGGGACTTCCTACGAGCAGTACTTC. Encoded protein: CASSLTSGGTSYEQYF.

This chain links TRBV20-1 with TRBJ1-4, with unresolved D. The CDR3 extends over 12 amino acids. Per the germline V gene, CDR1 is DFQATT and CDR2 is SNEGSKA (reference sequence). V lost 3 bases and J 10 bases, leaving 12 bases between the germline ends. In DNA, the CDR3 is TGCAGTGCTAGTATGGGAGGCGGAAAACTGTTTTTT. Translating gives CSASMGGGKLFF.

This sequence joins TRBV10-1 and TRBJ2-1, with a weak D call TRBD2 (5 bases). Between the trimmed V and J ends, which lost 8 bases and 1 base, there was a span of 9 bases. The germline V gene has CDR1 WNHNN and CDR2 SYGVQD (reference sequence). The CDR3 is 13 amino acids. The CDR3 region is CASSGESYNEQFF. In nucleotides, the CDR3 is TGCGCCAGCTCCGGGGAGTCCTACAATGAGCAGTTCTTC.

This clone occurred once. The gene calls are TRBV28 and TRBJ1-3, with 7 bases lining up with TRBD1. The V and J ends lost 8 bases and 0 bases, in that order; junction bases with no gene match: 4. Germline V gives CDR1 MDHEN, CDR2 SYDVKM. This CDR3 spans 14 amino acids. The CDR3: CASRQGNSGNTIYF. The CDR3 DNA sequence: TGTGCCAGCCGACAGGGCAACTCTGGAAACACCATATATTTT.

The chain is built from TRBV7-2 and TRBJ2-5, with D possibly being TRBD1 (6 bases). The germline gives CDR1 SGHTA, CDR2 FQGNSA. The germline V and J ends were trimmed by 2 bases and 4 bases, with 14 bases remaining between them. This CDR3 is 15 amino acids long. The CDR3 nucleotides are TGTGCCAGCAGCTTACGGAGGAGAGGGGGAGAGACCCAGTACTTC. Protein product: CASSLRRRGGETQYF.

Only one count was recorded for this clone. V is TRBV9 and J is TRBJ2-7, with D perhaps TRBD1 (6 bases). With 4 bases removed from V and 4 bases from J, the gap between germline ends came to 15 bases. Germline loops: CDR1 SGDLS, CDR2 YYNGEE. The CDR3 extends over 14 amino acids. The CDR3 spells CASSPATGKYEQYF. The CDR3 bases are TGTGCCAGCAGCCCCGCGACAGGTAAATACGAGCAGTACTTC.